The next 18 T cell receptor beta chains were all read from a single sample in a study of cytomegalovirus exposure and HLA in healthy donors. Amplification used 60 Vbeta primers and 13 Jbeta primers. The data were produced by immunoSEQ multiplex PCR, yet TCRdb's version contains in-frame clones alone and is incomplete. Its clone listing holds 150,000 to 200,000 clones. The sequenced sample was PBMCs. The source is a woman in her sixties in good health and CMV-seronegative.

The rearrangement links TRBV10-3 to TRBJ2-1, with TRBD2 matching over 8 bases. CDR1 and CDR2 (germline): ENHRY, SYGVKD. CDR3 length: 19 amino acids. Trimming removed 0 bases from V and 8 bases from J; junction bases left unmatched: 18. The CDR3 bases are TGTGCCATCAGTGAGTCGTATCCCACGACGAAAGAGCGGGAGTATGAGCAGTTCTTC. As protein: CAISESYPTTKEREYEQFF.

The chain uses TRBV7-8 and TRBJ1-4; D ambiguous. The CDR3 sequence is 13 residues long. Germline CDR1 and CDR2: SGHVS and FQNEAQ. Trimming removed 2 bases from V and 7 bases from J, with 8 bases in between. The CDR3 reads CASSLQVPEKLFF. The CDR3 DNA sequence: TGTGCCAGCAGCTTACAGGTCCCTGAAAAACTGTTTTTT.

The chain recombines TRBV4-1 with TRBJ2-2; weak D call: TRBD1 (6 bases). V was pared by 4 bases and J by 7 bases, with 10 bases between. The CDR3 length is 13 residues. Germline CDR1 MGHRA, CDR2 YSYEKL. CDR3 in amino acids: CASSPQGVGELFF. The CDR3 DNA reads TGCGCCAGCAGCCCACAGGGTGTCGGGGAGCTGTTTTTT.

The V and J genes are TRBV7-9 and TRBJ2-1; D perhaps matches TRBD1 (5 bases). This CDR3 is 13 amino acids long. Trimming took off 6 bases at V and 10 bases at J, with 16 bases between the two ends. Germline V gene lookup returns CDR1 SEHNR and CDR2 FQNEAQ (reference sequence). The CDR3 sequence: CASRQERTWEQFF. The CDR3 DNA reads TGTGCCAGCAGACAGGAGAGGACATGGGAGCAGTTCTTC.

V usage is TRBV30 and J usage is TRBJ2-7; 10 bases fit TRBD1. Per germline, CDR1 GTSNPN and CDR2 SVGIG (reference sequence). The CDR3 loop spans 13 amino acids. After removal of 1 base from V and 5 bases from J, the junction contained 2 bases not matched to a gene. The CDR3 bases are TGTGCCTGGAGTGAGGGACAGGGGAACGAGCAGTACTTC. This translates into CAWSEGQGNEQYF.

This chain uses TRBV2 with TRBJ2-7; 7 bases fit TRBD2. In germline, CDR1 is SNHLY, CDR2 FYNNEI. V lost 6 bases and J lost 1; bases outside the gene matches: 15. The CDR3 length is 17 residues. CDR3 DNA: TGTGCCAGCAGGCGCAGGGAGTCGGAGGGAGGGTCCTACGAGCAGTACTTC. Protein sequence: CASRRRESEGGSYEQYF.

This chain links TRBV27 with TRBJ2-2; 7 positions agree with TRBD1. The length of the CDR3 is 15 residues. The germline V gene has CDR1 MNHEY and CDR2 SMNVEV (reference sequence). V shed 6 bases and J 5 bases; nucleotides not matched to a gene: 9. This chain's CDR3 is CASRPGQTLTGELFF. The CDR3 nucleotides read TGTGCCAGCAGGCCGGGACAGACTTTAACCGGGGAGCTGTTTTTT.

The rearrangement uses TRBV7-9 and TRBJ1-6; 7 bases align to TRBD1. This CDR3 has 17 residues. V lost 6 bases to trimming and J lost 4 bases; unmatched junction nucleotides: 12. The germline V gene has CDR1 SEHNR and CDR2 FQNEAQ (reference sequence). CDR3 in DNA: TGTGCCAGCAGTTCAAACAGGGGTGGGGGATATAATTCACCCCTCCACTTT. As protein: CASSSNRGGGYNSPLHF.

The chain uses TRBV6-5 and TRBJ2-7, with TRBD2 identical over 7 bases. The junction had 3 bases not matched to a gene; V was cut back by 4 bases and J by 0 bases. Germline CDR1 reads MNHEY; CDR2 reads SVGAGI. CDR3 length: 14 residues. CDR3 amino acids: CASSLGGDSYEQYF. The CDR3 coding sequence is TGTGCCAGCAGTTTGGGGGGGGACTCCTACGAGCAGTACTTC.

The chain employs TRBV19 and TRBJ2-5; 8 nucleotides line up with TRBD1. The J call could be wrong; TRBJ2-7 is a better fit for the DNA end. The CDR3 runs to 15 residues. Germline CDR1 LNHDA, CDR2 SQIVND (reference sequence). The CDR3 DNA reads as TGTGCCAGTAGTATATCTGGGACAGGTACCTACGAGCAGTACTTC. Translating gives CASSISGTGTYEQYF.

CDR3 loop: CASSLDIVGVAYNEQFF. DNA for the CDR3: TGTGCCAGCAGCTTAGATATTGTCGGGGTGGCCTACAATGAGCAGTTCTTC. J is TRBJ2-1 and V is TRBV7-2; D might be TRBD2 (5 bases). Germline lookup yields CDR1 SGHTA and CDR2 FQGNSA. Trimming shortened V by 1 base and J by 2 bases, and 15 bases separated the two germline ends. The CDR3 has 17 amino acids.

This chain joins TRBV5-1 and TRBJ2-5; D possibly corresponds to TRBD2 (6 bases). The germline CDR1 and CDR2 sequences are SGHRS and YFSETQ. This CDR3 has 14 residues. Trimming cost V 4 bases and J 4 bases, with 14 bases left between them. CDR3 DNA: TGCGCCAGCAGCCGGAGGGGATTGGGAGAGACCCAGTACTTC. It yields the protein CASSRRGLGETQYF. The whole variable domain, filled in from reference TRBV5-1 and TRBJ2-5, reads KAGVTQTPRYLIKTRGQQVTLSCSPISGHRSVSWYQQTPGQGLQFLFEYFSETQRNKGNFPGRFSGRQFSNSRSEMNVSTLELGDSALYLCASSRRGLGETQYFGPGTRLLVL.

This sequence joins TRBV5-1 and TRBJ2-7; 7 nucleotides match TRBD2. This CDR3 has 14 amino acids. Per germline, CDR1 SGHRS and CDR2 YFSETQ. V trimming: 4 bases; J trimming: 5 bases; junction bases outside the gene matches: 9. CDR3 nucleotides: TGCGCCAGCAGCGTACGGGGGGAGGTTAACGAGCAGTACTTC. Protein: CASSVRGEVNEQYF. The full variable domain, with the rest looked up from reference TRBV5-1 and TRBJ2-7, is KAGVTQTPRYLIKTRGQQVTLSCSPISGHRSVSWYQQTPGQGLQFLFEYFSETQRNKGNFPGRFSGRQFSNSRSEMNVSTLELGDSALYLCASSVRGEVNEQYFGPGTRLTVT.

The chain combines TRBV7-2 with TRBJ1-1, with no clear D. Germline assignment: CDR1 SGHTA and CDR2 FQGNSA. This CDR3 comprises 14 residues. V gave up 5 bases and J gave up 1 base, with 11 bases separating them. Written as DNA, the CDR3 is TGTGCCAGCAGCCGAGAGGCCGGGAACACTGAAGCTTTCTTT. This codes for CASSREAGNTEAFF. The full variable domain, rest sourced from reference TRBV7-2 and TRBJ1-1, is GAGVSQSPSNKVTEKGKDVELRCDPISGHTALYWYRQSLGQGLEFLIYFQGNSAPDKSGLPSDRFSAERTGGSVSTLTIQRTQQEDSAVYLCASSREAGNTEAFFGQGTRLTVV.

CDR3 in amino acids: CASRGGYNTGELFF. DNA for the CDR3: TGTGCCAGCAGGGGGGGATACAACACCGGGGAGCTGTTTTTT. V is TRBV6-1 and J is TRBJ2-2; weak D call: TRBD2 (6 bases). The V and J ends lost 6 bases and 2 bases respectively, with 10 bases between them. The length of the CDR3 is 14 residues. Germline CDR1 and CDR2: MNHNS and SASEGT.

V is TRBV6-5 and J is TRBJ2-2; 7 nucleotides line up with TRBD1. The CDR3 is made up of 15 amino acids. Germline-derived CDR1 and CDR2 are MNHEY and SVGAGI. V was clipped by 7 bases and J by 2 bases; unmatched bases: 7. The CDR3 nucleotides read TGTGCCAGCATCGGGACAGCTACCAACACCGGGGAGCTGTTTTTT. As protein: CASIGTATNTGELFF.

J is TRBJ1-1 and V is TRBV5-1; 8 positions agree with TRBD1. The ends lost 6 bases at V and 1 base at J; junction bases unmatched: 5. Germline V gives CDR1 SGHRS, CDR2 YFSETQ. The CDR3 is made up of 14 amino acids. This CDR3 reads CASTVTGANTEAFF. The DNA of the CDR3 is TGCGCCAGCACCGTGACAGGGGCGAACACTGAAGCTTTCTTT.

The V and J genes are TRBV4-2 and TRBJ1-1; D is perhaps TRBD1 (6 bases). The CDR3 is made up of 14 amino acids. V gave up 4 bases and J gave up 1 base, with 10 bases separating them. Per the germline V gene, CDR1 is LGHNA and CDR2 is YNFKEQ. This CDR3 reads CASSPGHKNTEAFF. CDR3 in DNA: TGTGCCAGCAGCCCGGGACATAAGAACACTGAAGCTTTCTTT.